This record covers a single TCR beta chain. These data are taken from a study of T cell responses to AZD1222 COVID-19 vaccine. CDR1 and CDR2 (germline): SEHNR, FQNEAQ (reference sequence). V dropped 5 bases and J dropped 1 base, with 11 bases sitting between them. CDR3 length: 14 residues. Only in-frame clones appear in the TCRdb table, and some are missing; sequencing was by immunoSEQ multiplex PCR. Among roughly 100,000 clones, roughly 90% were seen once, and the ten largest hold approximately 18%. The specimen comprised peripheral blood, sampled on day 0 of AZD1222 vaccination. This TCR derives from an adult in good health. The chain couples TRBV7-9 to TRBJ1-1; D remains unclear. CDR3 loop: CASSKGGPNTEAFF. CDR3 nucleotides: TGTGCCAGCAGCAAGGGAGGCCCGAACACTGAAGCTTTCTTT. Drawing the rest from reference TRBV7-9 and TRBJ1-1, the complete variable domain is DTGVSQNPRHKITKRGQNVTFRCDPISEHNRLYWYRQTLGQGPEFLTYFQNEAQLEKSRLLSDRFSAERPKGSFSTLEIQRTEQGDSAMYLCASSKGGPNTEAFFGQGTRLTVV.